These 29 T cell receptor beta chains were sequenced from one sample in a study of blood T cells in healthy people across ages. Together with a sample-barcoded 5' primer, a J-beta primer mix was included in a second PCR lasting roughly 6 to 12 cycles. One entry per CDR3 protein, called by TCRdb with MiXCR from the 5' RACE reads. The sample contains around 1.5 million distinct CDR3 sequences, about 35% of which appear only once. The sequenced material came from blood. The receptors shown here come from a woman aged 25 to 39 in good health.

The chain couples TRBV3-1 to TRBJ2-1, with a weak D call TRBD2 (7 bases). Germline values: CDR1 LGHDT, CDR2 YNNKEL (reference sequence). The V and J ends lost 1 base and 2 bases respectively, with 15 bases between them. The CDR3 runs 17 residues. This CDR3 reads CASSQAFVGGAYNEQFF. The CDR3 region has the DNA TGTGCCAGCAGCCAAGCTTTCGTAGGGGGGGCCTACAATGAGCAGTTCTTC.

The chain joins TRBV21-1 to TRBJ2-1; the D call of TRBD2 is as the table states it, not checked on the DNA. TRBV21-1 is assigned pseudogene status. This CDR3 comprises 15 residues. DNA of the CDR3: TGTGCCAGCAGCAAGGCGGGGACTAGCGACAATGAGCAGTTCTTC. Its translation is CASSKAGTSDNEQFF.

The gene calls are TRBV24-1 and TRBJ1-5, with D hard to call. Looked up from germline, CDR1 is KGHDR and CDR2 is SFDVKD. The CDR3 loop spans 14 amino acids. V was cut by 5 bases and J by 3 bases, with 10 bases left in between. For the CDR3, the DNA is TGTGCCACCAGTGGAGCAGCCGTCAATCAGCCCCAGCATTTT. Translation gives CATSGAAVNQPQHF.

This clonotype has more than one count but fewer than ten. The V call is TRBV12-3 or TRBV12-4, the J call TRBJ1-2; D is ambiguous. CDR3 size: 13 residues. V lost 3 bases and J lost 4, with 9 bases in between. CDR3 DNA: TGTGCCAGCAGTTTTGAAAGGGTCTATGGCTACACCTTC. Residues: CASSFERVYGYTF.

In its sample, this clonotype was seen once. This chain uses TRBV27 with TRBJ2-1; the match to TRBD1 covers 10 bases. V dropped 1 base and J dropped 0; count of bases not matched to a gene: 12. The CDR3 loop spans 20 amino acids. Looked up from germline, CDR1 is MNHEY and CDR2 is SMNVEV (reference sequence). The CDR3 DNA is TGTGCCAGCAGTTTATATCGACAGGGGGCTATTTCCAGCTCCTACAATGAGCAGTTCTTC. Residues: CASSLYRQGAISSSYNEQFF.

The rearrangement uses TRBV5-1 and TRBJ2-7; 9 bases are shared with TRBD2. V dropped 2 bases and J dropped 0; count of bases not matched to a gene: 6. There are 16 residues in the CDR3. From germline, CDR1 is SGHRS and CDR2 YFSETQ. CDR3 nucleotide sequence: TGCGCCAGCAGCTTCGCGGGAGGGATAGTCTCCTACGAGCAGTACTTC. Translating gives CASSFAGGIVSYEQYF.

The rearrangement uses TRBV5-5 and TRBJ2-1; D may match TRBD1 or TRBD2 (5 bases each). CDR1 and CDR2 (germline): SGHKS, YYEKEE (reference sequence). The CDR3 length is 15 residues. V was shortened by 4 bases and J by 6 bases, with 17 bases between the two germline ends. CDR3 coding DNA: TGTGCCAGCAGCCCGGCAGGGTTTGGGGGCAATGAGCAGTTCTTC. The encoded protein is CASSPAGFGGNEQFF.

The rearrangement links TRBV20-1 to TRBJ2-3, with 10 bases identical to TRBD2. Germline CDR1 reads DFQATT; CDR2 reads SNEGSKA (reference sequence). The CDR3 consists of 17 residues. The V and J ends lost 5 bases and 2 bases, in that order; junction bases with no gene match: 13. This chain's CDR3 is CSASLAGEVGHTDTQYF. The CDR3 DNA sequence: TGCAGTGCTTCCCTAGCGGGAGAGGTGGGGCACACAGATACGCAGTATTTT.

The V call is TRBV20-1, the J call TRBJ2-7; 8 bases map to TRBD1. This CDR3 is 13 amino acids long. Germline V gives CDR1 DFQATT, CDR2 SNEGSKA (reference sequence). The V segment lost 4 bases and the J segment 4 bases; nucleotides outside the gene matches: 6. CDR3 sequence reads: CSANPGGPYEQYF. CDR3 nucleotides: TGCAGTGCTAACCCAGGGGGCCCGTACGAGCAGTACTTC.

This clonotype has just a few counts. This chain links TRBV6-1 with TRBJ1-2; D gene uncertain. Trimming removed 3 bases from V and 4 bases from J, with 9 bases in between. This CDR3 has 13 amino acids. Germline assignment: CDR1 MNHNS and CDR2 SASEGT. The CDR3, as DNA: TGTGCCAGCAGTGACTGGCAAAGCTATGGCTACACCTTC. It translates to CASSDWQSYGYTF.

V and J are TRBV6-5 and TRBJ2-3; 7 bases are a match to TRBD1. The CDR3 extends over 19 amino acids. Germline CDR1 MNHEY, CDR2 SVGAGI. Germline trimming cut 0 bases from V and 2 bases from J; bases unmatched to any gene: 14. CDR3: CASSYSSWASTGVTDTQYF. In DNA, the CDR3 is TGTGCCAGCAGTTACTCGAGTTGGGCAAGTACAGGGGTCACAGATACGCAGTATTTT.

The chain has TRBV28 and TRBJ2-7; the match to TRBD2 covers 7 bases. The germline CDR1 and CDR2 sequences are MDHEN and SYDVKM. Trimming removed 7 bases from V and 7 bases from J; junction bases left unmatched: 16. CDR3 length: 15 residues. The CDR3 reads CASIRRGTNPWEQYF. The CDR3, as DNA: TGTGCCAGCATTAGACGGGGGACTAACCCTTGGGAGCAGTACTTC.

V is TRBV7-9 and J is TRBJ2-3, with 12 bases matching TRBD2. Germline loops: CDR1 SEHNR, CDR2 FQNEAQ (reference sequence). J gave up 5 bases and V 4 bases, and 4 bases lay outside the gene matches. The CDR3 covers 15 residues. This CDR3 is CASSWLAGGKDTQYF. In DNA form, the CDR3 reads TGTGCCAGCAGCTGGCTAGCGGGGGGGAAAGATACGCAGTATTTT.

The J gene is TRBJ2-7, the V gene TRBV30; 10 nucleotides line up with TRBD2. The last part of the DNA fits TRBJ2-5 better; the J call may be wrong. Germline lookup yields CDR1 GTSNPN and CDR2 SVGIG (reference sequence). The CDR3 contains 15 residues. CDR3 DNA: TGTGCCTGGACTAGCGGGAGACTTTGGCCAGAGACCCAGTACTTC. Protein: CAWTSGRLWPETQYF.

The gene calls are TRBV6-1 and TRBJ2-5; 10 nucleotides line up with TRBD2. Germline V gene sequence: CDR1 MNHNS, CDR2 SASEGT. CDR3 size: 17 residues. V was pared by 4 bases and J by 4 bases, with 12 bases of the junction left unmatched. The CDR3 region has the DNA TGTGCCAGCAGTGTCCACTCTAGCGGGGGCCCTCGAGAGACCCAGTACTTC. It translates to CASSVHSSGGPRETQYF.

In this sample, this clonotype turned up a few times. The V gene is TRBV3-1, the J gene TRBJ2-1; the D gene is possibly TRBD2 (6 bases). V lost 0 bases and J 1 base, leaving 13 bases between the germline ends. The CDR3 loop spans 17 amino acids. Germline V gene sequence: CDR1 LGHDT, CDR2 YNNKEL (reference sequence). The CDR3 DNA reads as TGTGCCAGCAGCCAAGACCTCCTGACTAGTTCCTACAATGAGCAGTTCTTC. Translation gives CASSQDLLTSSYNEQFF.

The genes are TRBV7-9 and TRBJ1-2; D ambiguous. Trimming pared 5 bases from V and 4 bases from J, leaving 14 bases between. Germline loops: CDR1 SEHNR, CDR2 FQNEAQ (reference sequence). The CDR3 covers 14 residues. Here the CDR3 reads CASSPGRVSYGYTF. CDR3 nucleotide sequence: TGTGCCAGCAGCCCCGGACGGGTATCCTATGGCTACACCTTC.

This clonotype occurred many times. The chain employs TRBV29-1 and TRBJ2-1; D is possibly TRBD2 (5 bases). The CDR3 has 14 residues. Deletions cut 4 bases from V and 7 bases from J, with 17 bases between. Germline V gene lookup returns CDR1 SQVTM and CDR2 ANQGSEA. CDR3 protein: CSVGRLISGNEQFF. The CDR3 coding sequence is TGCAGCGTTGGCCGACTAATAAGTGGTAATGAGCAGTTCTTC.

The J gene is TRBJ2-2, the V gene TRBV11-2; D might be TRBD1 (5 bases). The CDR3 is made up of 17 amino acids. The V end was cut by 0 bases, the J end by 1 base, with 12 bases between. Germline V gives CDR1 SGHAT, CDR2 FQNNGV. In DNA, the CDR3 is TGTGCCAGCAGCTTAGAAATCGGTCAGGGGAACACCGGGGAGCTGTTTTTT. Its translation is CASSLEIGQGNTGELFF.

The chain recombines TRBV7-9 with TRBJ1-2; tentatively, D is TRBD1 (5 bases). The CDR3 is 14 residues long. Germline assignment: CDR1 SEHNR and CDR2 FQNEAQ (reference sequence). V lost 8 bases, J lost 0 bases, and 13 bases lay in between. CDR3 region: CASLGGPTNYGYTF. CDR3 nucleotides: TGTGCCAGCCTGGGGGGACCAACTAACTATGGCTACACCTTC.

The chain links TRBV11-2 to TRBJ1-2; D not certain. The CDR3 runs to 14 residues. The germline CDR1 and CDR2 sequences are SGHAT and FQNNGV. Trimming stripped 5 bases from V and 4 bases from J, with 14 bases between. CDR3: CASSQPPPGYGYTF. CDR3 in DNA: TGTGCCAGCAGCCAACCTCCCCCTGGCTATGGCTACACCTTC.

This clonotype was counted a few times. The CDR3 region has the DNA TGTGCCAGCAGTGTACGGGAGCAGTTCTTC. Amino acid sequence: CASSVREQFF. The V and J genes are TRBV28 and TRBJ2-1; D gene uncertain. The CDR3 extends over 10 amino acids. Deletions cut 5 bases from V and 10 bases from J, with 6 bases between. Looked up from germline, CDR1 is MDHEN and CDR2 is SYDVKM.

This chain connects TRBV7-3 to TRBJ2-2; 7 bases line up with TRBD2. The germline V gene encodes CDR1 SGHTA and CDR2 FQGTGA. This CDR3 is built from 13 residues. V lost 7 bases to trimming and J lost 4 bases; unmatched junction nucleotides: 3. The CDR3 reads CASNGGGTGELFF. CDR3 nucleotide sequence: TGTGCCAGCAATGGGGGGGGCACCGGGGAGCTGTTTTTT.

CDR3 nucleotides: TGTGCCAGCAGCCCCCTCAGGGATAACACCGGGGAGCTGTTTTTT. Its translation: CASSPLRDNTGELFF. The rearrangement links TRBV14 to TRBJ2-2; a weak D match, TRBD1 (5 bases). V gave up 4 bases and J gave up 2 bases, with 11 bases separating them. The CDR3 runs 15 residues. CDR1 and CDR2 from the germline V gene are SGHDN and FVKESK.

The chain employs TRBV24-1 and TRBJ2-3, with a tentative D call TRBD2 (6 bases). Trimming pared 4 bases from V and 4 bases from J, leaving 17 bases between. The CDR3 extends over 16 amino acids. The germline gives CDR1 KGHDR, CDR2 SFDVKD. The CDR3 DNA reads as TGTGCCACCAGTGACCGGGGGACCGGAGGGCCAGATACGCAGTATTTT. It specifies CATSDRGTGGPDTQYF.

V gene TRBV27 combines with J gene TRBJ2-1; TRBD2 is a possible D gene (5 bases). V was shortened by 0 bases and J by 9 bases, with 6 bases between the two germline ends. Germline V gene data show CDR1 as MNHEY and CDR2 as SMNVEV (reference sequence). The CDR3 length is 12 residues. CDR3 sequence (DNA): TGTGCCAGCAGTTTATCCGAGGGTGAGCAGTTCTTC. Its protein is CASSLSEGEQFF.

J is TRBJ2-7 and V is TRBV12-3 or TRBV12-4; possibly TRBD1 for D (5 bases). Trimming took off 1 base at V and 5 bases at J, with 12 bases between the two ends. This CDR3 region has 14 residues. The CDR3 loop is CASSLGGLRDEQYF. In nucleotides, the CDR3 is TGTGCCAGCAGTTTAGGGGGCTTAAGGGACGAGCAGTACTTC.

The CDR3 coding sequence is TGCAGTGCTAGACCCTCTCGACAGGGAGGAAATTCACCCCTCCACTTT. Its translation: CSARPSRQGGNSPLHF. V gene TRBV20-1 combines with J gene TRBJ1-6, with TRBD1 matching 7 bases. The V and J ends lost 2 bases and 7 bases, in that order; junction bases with no gene match: 11. Per the germline V gene, CDR1 is DFQATT and CDR2 is SNEGSKA (reference sequence). This CDR3 is 16 amino acids long.

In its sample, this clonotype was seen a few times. CDR3 sequence reads: CASSYSLGSNTEAFF. In DNA form, the CDR3 reads TGTGCCAGCAGTTATTCACTGGGGAGCAACACTGAAGCTTTCTTT. V is TRBV6-5 and J is TRBJ1-1; D is uncertain. The length of the CDR3 is 15 residues. Germline V gives CDR1 MNHEY, CDR2 SVGAGI. V lost 3 bases to trimming and J lost 2 bases, with 13 bases between them.